A selection of T cell receptor beta chains follows, all from one sample in a study of T cell responses to AZD1222 COVID-19 vaccine. This table comes from immunoSEQ multiplex PCR, and its TCRdb copy is limited to in-frame clones, with some not included. The repertoire includes more than 95,000 clones, around 93% of them detected once, and about 1.1% sits in the top ten. The sample was peripheral blood, taken on day 0 of AZD1222 vaccination. The receptors here all came from an adult in good health. Each CDR3 is given with its conserved first and last residue. D genes are given only for firm matches. Size is stated for part of the rows, as once, few or many counts, or as a class when the clone is expanded.

CDR3 | DNA | J | D | V | size
CAWDLAGTYEQYF | TGTGCCTGGGATCTAGCGGGGACCTACGAGCAGTACTTC | TRBJ2-7 | TRBD2 | TRBV30 | .
CASSPPGTGELFF | TGTGCCAGCAGTCCCCCGGGAACCGGGGAGCTGTTTTTT | TRBJ2-2 | . | TRBV28 | once
CASSLITGLEQETQYF | TGTGCCAGCAGTTTAATAACAGGGTTGGAACAAGAGACCCAGTACTTC | TRBJ2-5 | . | TRBV28 | .
CATSKHREFEEKLFF | TGTGCCACCAGCAAACACAGGGAGTTTGAAGAAAAACTGTTTTTT | TRBJ1-4 | . | TRBV15 | .
CASSPSIGGQETQYF | TGCGCCAGCAGCCCCAGTATCGGCGGACAAGAGACCCAGTACTTC | TRBJ2-5 | . | TRBV5-1 | few
CASSVGEGGSTDTQYF | TGTGCCAGCAGCGTAGGTGAGGGGGGTTCCACAGATACGCAGTATTTT | TRBJ2-3 | . | TRBV9 | .
CAWANRGNTIYF | TGTGCCTGGGCAAACAGGGGGAACACCATATATTTT | TRBJ1-3 | TRBD1 | TRBV30 | .
CASSFTGPPYEQYF | TGTGCCAGCAGTTTTACAGGGCCCCCCTACGAGCAGTACTTC | TRBJ2-7 | . | TRBV28 | .
CASSHPYGDGRSAYSPLHF | TGTGCCAGCAGTCATCCTTACGGGGACGGGCGCAGCGCATATTCACCCCTCCACTTT | TRBJ1-6 | . | TRBV6-6 | .
CASSPSGGRGANQPQHF | TGTGCCAGCAGCCCTAGCGGGGGGCGTGGGGCAAATCAGCCCCAGCATTTT | TRBJ1-5 | . | TRBV9 | once
CASSLRTGGFGANVLTF | TGTGCCAGCAGTTTGCGGACAGGGGGCTTTGGGGCCAACGTCCTGACTTTC | TRBJ2-6 | TRBD1 | TRBV27 | .
CASSLASSGSSYEQYF | TGTGCCAGCAGCCTAGCCTCTAGCGGGAGCTCCTACGAGCAGTACTTC | TRBJ2-7 | TRBD2 | TRBV6-6 | .
CASRYGTGVWTFF | TGTGCCAGCAGGTACGGGACAGGGGTTTGGACTTTCTTT | TRBJ1-1 | TRBD1 | TRBV12-3/TRBV12-4 | once
CASSEGTGRYF | TGTGCCAGTAGTGAGGGGACAGGGAGGTACTTC | TRBJ2-7 | TRBD1 | TRBV19 | once
CASSAADRGYGYTF | TGCGCCAGCAGCGCCGCCGACAGGGGTTATGGCTACACCTTC | TRBJ1-2 | TRBD1 | TRBV5-1 | once
CASRPGLAGTEQYF | TGTGCCAGCAGGCCGGGACTAGCGGGAACCGAGCAGTACTTC | TRBJ2-7 | TRBD2 | TRBV2 | .
CASSSKGVGRPELEQYF | TGTGCCAGCAGCTCCAAGGGGGTTGGGCGGCCTGAGCTGGAGCAGTACTTC | TRBJ2-7 | . | TRBV7-3 | few
CASSPQGPGLADEQYF | TGTGCCAGCTCACCACAGGGGCCGGGACTAGCGGACGAGCAGTACTTC | TRBJ2-7 | TRBD2 | TRBV18 | .
CASSFLGTEAFF | TGCGCCAGCAGCTTTTTGGGGACTGAAGCTTTCTTT | TRBJ1-1 | . | TRBV5-1 | .
CASSQKGATGELFF | TGTGCCAGCAGCCAAAAGGGGGCGACCGGGGAGCTGTTTTTT | TRBJ2-2 | TRBD1 | TRBV3-1/TRBV3-2 | .
CASRGGTGELFF | TGTGCCAGCAGAGGAGGTACCGGGGAGCTGTTTTTT | TRBJ2-2 | . | TRBV6-4 | few
CASSQDWGNEKLFF | TGTGCCAGCAGCCAAGATTGGGGGAATGAAAAACTGTTTTTT | TRBJ1-4 | . | TRBV4-2 | .
CASSLTGALHTEAFF | TGTGCCAGCAGCTTAACAGGGGCTCTGCACACTGAAGCTTTCTTT | TRBJ1-1 | TRBD1 | TRBV11-3 | .
CASSFNQGMNTEAFF | TGTGCCAGCAGTTTTAATCAAGGCATGAACACTGAAGCTTTCTTT | TRBJ1-1 | . | TRBV28 | .
CASLEREGYTGELFF | TGTGCCAGCCTTGAGCGGGAGGGCTACACCGGGGAGCTGTTTTTT | TRBJ2-2 | TRBD2 | TRBV6-5 | once
CASSLRDRGSYEQYF | TGTGCCAGCAGCCTCCGGGACAGGGGGAGCTACGAGCAGTACTTC | TRBJ2-7 | TRBD1 | TRBV3-1/TRBV3-2 | .
CATSAAGTYGYTF | TGTGCCACCAGTGCAGCAGGGACCTATGGCTACACCTTC | TRBJ1-2 | . | TRBV24-1 | .
CASSSTATSGNTIYF | TGTGCCAGCAGTTCGACAGCGACTTCTGGAAACACCATATATTTT | TRBJ1-3 | . | TRBV6-5 | .
CASSTLGTVNTEAFF | TGTGCCAGTAGTACGTTGGGGACAGTGAACACTGAAGCTTTCTTT | TRBJ1-1 | TRBD1 | TRBV19 | .
CASSLVPGQASGANVLTF | TGCGCCAGCAGCTTGGTTCCGGGACAGGCCTCTGGGGCCAACGTCCTGACTTTC | TRBJ2-6 | TRBD1 | TRBV5-1 | once
CAIRPGGSNTGELFF | TGTGCCATCAGGCCGGGGGGTTCGAACACCGGGGAGCTGTTTTTT | TRBJ2-2 | TRBD2 | TRBV10-3 | .
CASSVTSGFPQEQFF | TGTGCCAGCAGCGTCACTAGCGGGTTCCCGCAAGAGCAGTTCTTC | TRBJ2-1 | TRBD2 | TRBV9 | .
CASSQGVASGNQPQHF | TGCGCCAGCAGCCAAGGGGTGGCCAGCGGCAATCAGCCCCAGCATTTT | TRBJ1-5 | . | TRBV4-1 | few
CASSLQAMNTEAFF | TGTGCCAGCAGCTTACAGGCAATGAACACTGAAGCTTTCTTT | TRBJ1-1 | . | TRBV11-2 | few
CASSLWPQGDEQFF | TGCGCCAGCAGCTTGTGGCCACAGGGGGATGAGCAGTTCTTC | TRBJ2-1 | TRBD1 | TRBV5-1 | .
CASSLGRFNRYNQPQHF | TGTGCCAGCAGCTTGGGCCGTTTTAACAGATACAATCAGCCCCAGCATTTT | TRBJ1-5 | . | TRBV5-8 | .
CSAEGIYGYTF | TGCAGCGCCGAAGGGATTTATGGCTACACCTTC | TRBJ1-2 | . | TRBV29-1 | .
CASSHVPGHRRGTDTQYF | TGTGCCAGCAGCCACGTCCCGGGACACAGGAGGGGCACAGATACGCAGTATTTT | TRBJ2-3 | . | TRBV7-9 | .
CAWDVTSGRAGEQFF | TGTGCCTGGGACGTGACTAGCGGGAGGGCCGGTGAGCAGTTCTTC | TRBJ2-1 | TRBD2 | TRBV30 | .
CASSARGSGNTIYF | TGTGCCAGCAGTGCTCGGGGCTCTGGAAACACCATATATTTT | TRBJ1-3 | . | TRBV2 | .